Described below is a single T cell receptor (beta chain) sequence and its context. Its antigen remains unidentified. These data belong to a study of blood T cells in healthy people across ages. Findings and limits, study-wide: Diversity estimated from one million T cells was considered an underestimate.

Healthy Caucasian individuals from Russia aged about 6 to 100 served as donors. Germline V CDR1 and CDR2: SGHTA, FQGNSA. The CDR3 sequence is 14 residues long. With 5 bases removed from V and 0 bases from J, the gap between germline ends came to 10 bases. The use of a sample-barcoded 5' primer and a J-beta primer mix characterized a second PCR of roughly 7 to 12 cycles. A single record per CDR3 protein comes from TCRdb applying MiXCR to the 5' RACE reads. The sample has about 930,000 distinct CDR3 sequences; 25% to 30% are singletons. This same sample was also taken into another study, of T cells of mothers and their children.

This TCR was recovered from a woman between 40 and 50 years old in good health. Sample: blood. The chain combines TRBV7-2 with TRBJ1-1; D gene unclear. The CDR3 DNA follows: TGTGCCAGCAGCAGTAATTTTCTGAACACTGAAGCTTTCTTT. Translating gives CASSSNFLNTEAFF.